This entry lists 29 T cell receptor beta chains sequenced from one sample in a study of vaccination and CD4 T cells after COVID-19. The treatment here: roughly ten-day PBMC culture with coronavirus spike peptide pools or control peptides (ViraFEST assay). An Oncomine TCR Beta short-read assay was used to sequence the DNA from cultured CD4+ T cells. MiXCR was run by TCRdb on the PCR reads, yielding one entry per CDR3 protein. The sample has around 10,000 distinct CDR3 sequences; under 70% are singletons. Which antigens these TCRs recognize remains unknown. Sequencing was carried out using CD4+ T cells from blood, cultured in vitro. The receptors were gathered from a human donor who had recovered from COVID-19.

The CDR3 DNA reads TGTGCCAGCAGCTTAAGACAGGATAACTATGGCTACACCTTC. Its translation is CASSLRQDNYGYTF. The chain recombines TRBV7-2 with TRBJ1-2; the D gene is possibly TRBD1 (6 bases). Germline loops: CDR1 SGHTA, CDR2 FQGNSA. Trimming removed 2 bases at V and 1 base at J, with 8 bases between. This CDR3 spans 14 amino acids.

The chain uses TRBV27 and TRBJ1-5; D might be TRBD1 (5 bases). CDR3 length equals 14 residues. Trimming took 10 bases from V and 2 from J, leaving 15 bases between them. CDR1 is MNHEY, CDR2 SMNVEV, per germline (reference sequence). CDR3 coding DNA: TGTGCCACGGGGGACCCCTCCCGCAATCAGCCCCAGCATTTT. Translating it yields CATGDPSRNQPQHF.

The chain couples TRBV30 to TRBJ1-2; D gene uncertain. Germline CDR1 and CDR2: GTSNPN and SVGIG (reference sequence). The CDR3 extends over 12 amino acids. V was cut by 3 bases and J by 2 bases, with 7 bases left in between. The CDR3 protein is CAWRGLNYGYTF. In DNA form, the CDR3 reads TGTGCCTGGAGGGGCTTAAACTATGGCTACACCTTC. The variable domain in full, completed from reference TRBV30 and TRBJ1-2, reads SQTIHQWPATLVQPVGSPLSLECTVEGTSNPNLYWYRQAAGRGLQLLFYSVGIGQISSEVPQNLSASRPQDRQFILSSKKLLLSDSGFYLCAWRGLNYGYTFGSGTRLTVV.

Note on this clonotype: One end of the junction is discordant with germline, which a read error may explain. The chain links TRBV20-1 to TRBJ1-2; D is unclear. Germline V gene sequence: CDR1 DFQATT, CDR2 SNEGSKA (reference sequence). The CDR3 has 14 residues. CDR3 sequence (DNA): TGCAGTGCTAGCAGGCAGCTCCTAAACTATGGCTACGCCTTC. It specifies CSASRQLLNYGYAF.

This clonotype showed up just a few times. This sequence joins TRBV20-1 and TRBJ2-3, with D uncertain. The germline gives CDR1 DFQATT, CDR2 SNEGSKA (reference sequence). The CDR3 consists of 15 residues. Deletions cut 0 bases from V and 0 bases from J, with 10 bases between. CDR3 sequence reads: CSARDPQTSTDTQYF. CDR3 in DNA: TGCAGTGCTAGAGATCCCCAGACTAGCACAGATACGCAGTATTTT.

This clonotype is a singleton in its sample. The rearrangement links TRBV6-1 to TRBJ1-1; no firm D call. The CDR3 runs to 13 residues. Germline CDR1 MNHNS, CDR2 SASEGT. Between the trimmed V and J ends, which lost 5 bases and 7 bases, there was a span of 14 bases. The CDR3: CASSTPLGGEAFF. Here the CDR3 DNA reads TGTGCCAGCAGTACCCCGTTAGGAGGTGAAGCTTTCTTT.

There are a few counts of this clonotype. The rearrangement links TRBV20-1 to TRBJ1-5; no definite D call. This CDR3 is 12 amino acids long. Trimming removed 2 bases from V and 2 bases from J, with 4 bases in between. CDR1 and CDR2 (germline): DFQATT, SNEGSKA (reference sequence). The CDR3 region is CSARRGNQPQHF. As DNA, the CDR3 is TGCAGTGCTAGAAGGGGCAATCAGCCCCAGCATTTT.

The CDR3 loop reads CASSPDRGAYGYTF. The CDR3 DNA reads as TGTGCCAGCAGTCCGGACAGGGGAGCCTATGGCTACACCTTC. The rearrangement uses TRBV6-4 and TRBJ1-2; 9 nucleotides match TRBD1. From germline, CDR1 is MRHNA and CDR2 SNTAGT. The length of the CDR3 is 14 residues. Trimming cost V 5 bases and J 4 bases; bases outside gene matches: 5.

The chain recombines TRBV24-1 with TRBJ2-7, with 9 bases that match TRBD1. The CDR3 has 16 amino acids. After removal of 5 bases from V and 4 bases from J, the junction contained 11 bases not matched to a gene. CDR1 KGHDR and CDR2 SFDVKD come from the germline V gene. The CDR3 here is CATSAYRDRASYEQYF. The DNA for the CDR3 is TGTGCCACCAGTGCCTACCGGGACAGGGCCTCTTACGAGCAGTACTTC.

The gene calls are TRBV15 and TRBJ2-2; D is uncertain. In germline, CDR1 is LNHNV, CDR2 YYDKDF (reference sequence). V was clipped by 0 bases and J by 7 bases, with 9 bases between them. This CDR3 comprises 14 residues. CDR3 nucleotide sequence: TGTGCCACCAGCAGAGATCCAGTTAGCGGGGAGCTGTTTTTT. Translation gives CATSRDPVSGELFF. Based on the CDR3 plus reference TRBV15 and TRBJ2-2, the full variable domain is DAMVIQNPRYQVTQFGKPVTLSCSQTLNHNVMYWYQQKSSQAPKLLFHYYDKDFNNEADTPDNFQSRRPNTSFCFLDIRSPGLGDTAMYLCATSRDPVSGELFFGEGSRLTVL.

The chain employs TRBV7-2 and TRBJ2-1; D is possibly TRBD2 (6 bases). The CDR3 sequence is 15 residues long. V was trimmed by 1 base and J by 2 bases, leaving 9 bases between them. Germline CDR1 reads SGHTA; CDR2 reads FQGNSA. The CDR3 region is CASSLGRGAYNEQFF. The CDR3 DNA is TGTGCCAGCAGCTTAGGGCGGGGAGCCTACAATGAGCAGTTCTTC.

The gene calls are TRBV25-1 and TRBJ1-5; TRBD1 matches at 9 bases. V lost 7 bases, J lost 6 bases, and 7 bases stayed unmatched. The V gene's germline CDR1 is MGHDK and CDR2 SYGVNS. This CDR3 comprises 14 residues. The CDR3 nucleotides are TGTGCCAGCACCGGGACAGGGCCCGGTCAGCCCCAGCATTTT. Protein: CASTGTGPGQPQHF.

The rearrangement joins TRBV20-1 to TRBJ2-2; the match to TRBD2 covers 11 bases. The V gene's germline CDR1 is DFQATT and CDR2 SNEGSKA (reference sequence). The CDR3 spans 17 residues. After removal of 3 bases from V and 1 base from J, the junction contained 7 bases not matched to a gene. The CDR3 DNA reads TGCAGTGCTAGGCTGACTAGCGGGGACCTGAACACCGGGGAGCTGTTTTTT. Protein: CSARLTSGDLNTGELFF.

This clonotype turned up a few times. The chain recombines TRBV6-1 with TRBJ1-2; D uncertain. The CDR3 runs to 14 residues. The V gene's germline CDR1 is MNHNS and CDR2 SASEGT. The V gene lost 9 bases and the J gene lost 2 bases, with 16 bases spanning the gap. This CDR3 reads CASARVAVNYGYTF. CDR3 in DNA: TGTGCCAGTGCAAGAGTCGCAGTCAACTATGGCTACACCTTC.

The chain carries TRBV6-1 and TRBJ1-1; tentatively, D is TRBD1 (5 bases). CDR1 and CDR2 (germline): MNHNS, SASEGT. V was clipped by 8 bases and J by 1 base, with 14 bases between them. The CDR3 has 14 residues. CDR3 in DNA: TGTGCCAGCCGGGACCTTCGGGAGAACACTGAAGCTTTCTTT. It translates to CASRDLRENTEAFF.

The gene calls are TRBV7-8 and TRBJ1-3; D uncertain. Germline V gene lookup returns CDR1 SGHVS and CDR2 FQNEAQ. V was clipped by 2 bases and J by 0 bases, with 8 bases between them. The CDR3 has 15 residues. The CDR3 loop reads CASSLSAGSGNTIYF. As DNA, the CDR3 is TGTGCCAGCAGCTTATCGGCTGGCTCTGGAAACACCATATATTTT.

The count of this clonotype is one. V and J are TRBV6-1 and TRBJ2-3; D uncertain. In germline, CDR1 is MNHNS, CDR2 SASEGT. This CDR3 region has 13 residues. The V end lost 8 bases, the J end lost 2 bases, and 11 bases lay between the germline ends. Written as DNA, the CDR3 is TGTGCCAGCGTCGGCACCTACACAGATACGCAGTATTTT. Its translation is CASVGTYTDTQYF.

This chain links TRBV5-4 with TRBJ2-5; 14 nucleotides agree with TRBD2. The CDR3 length is 16 residues. V lost 3 bases and J lost 5; bases outside the gene matches: 6. Per germline, CDR1 SGHNT and CDR2 YYREEE (reference sequence). The CDR3 reads CASSSLGLAGVETQYF. CDR3 bases: TGTGCCAGCAGCTCGTTGGGACTAGCGGGGGTGGAGACCCAGTACTTC. The full variable domain, completed using reference TRBV5-4 and TRBJ2-5, is ETGVTQSPTHLIKTRGQQVTLRCSSQSGHNTVSWYQQALGQGPQFIFQYYREEENGRGNFPPRFSGLQFPNYSSELNVNALELDDSALYLCASSSLGLAGVETQYFGPGTRLLVL.

The chain joins TRBV6-2 or TRBV6-3 to TRBJ1-5, with D possibly being TRBD1 (5 bases). This CDR3 is built from 13 residues. V lost 6 bases, J lost 6 bases, and 12 bases lay in between. Germline assignment: CDR1 MNHEY and CDR2 SVGEGT. The CDR3 region is CASRGGMGQPQHF. CDR3 coding DNA: TGTGCCAGCAGGGGGGGGATGGGTCAGCCCCAGCATTTT.

This clonotype turned up a few times. The genes are TRBV19 and TRBJ1-2; D is unclear. The ends were cut back, 8 bases at V and 6 bases at J, with 19 bases in the middle. Germline V gene data show CDR1 as LNHDA and CDR2 as SQIVND (reference sequence). CDR3 length: 14 residues. As DNA, the CDR3 is TGTGCCAGTGCCCTCGTACCCCCTTATCATGGCTACACCTTC. Amino acid sequence: CASALVPPYHGYTF.

This clonotype was seen a few times. This chain connects TRBV6-4 to TRBJ1-6; no clear D gene. Trimming shortened V by 4 bases and J by 7 bases, and 11 bases separated the two germline ends. Germline loops: CDR1 MRHNA, CDR2 SNTAGT. This CDR3 is built from 14 residues. The CDR3 spells CASSASPGNSPLHF. As DNA, the CDR3 is TGTGCCAGCAGTGCCTCGCCGGGAAATTCACCCCTCCACTTT.

The chain joins TRBV6-1 to TRBJ1-5, with D unresolved. The length of the CDR3 is 16 residues. Germline V gives CDR1 MNHNS, CDR2 SASEGT. The V end was cut by 0 bases, the J end by 0 bases, with 9 bases between. The CDR3 here is CASSEALGVSNQPQHF. In DNA, the CDR3 is TGTGCCAGCAGTGAAGCACTAGGAGTTAGCAATCAGCCCCAGCATTTT.

This clonotype was observed a handful of times. The V gene is TRBV19, the J gene TRBJ1-2, with 10 bases matching TRBD1. Germline lookup yields CDR1 LNHDA and CDR2 SQIVND (reference sequence). V lost 6 bases and J lost 0; bases outside the gene matches: 19. The CDR3 length is 20 residues. The DNA for the CDR3 is TGTGCCAGTAGGAGCCGACCCCCGGGACAGGGGCCTCAAGCTAACTATGGCTACACCTTC. This codes for CASRSRPPGQGPQANYGYTF.

The chain links TRBV30 to TRBJ2-5, with D possibly being TRBD2 (6 bases). Trimming took off 0 bases at V and 2 bases at J, with 16 bases between the two ends. The germline V gene has CDR1 GTSNPN and CDR2 SVGIG (reference sequence). This CDR3 is 16 amino acids long. The CDR3 is CAWSVRLSGSQETQYF. As DNA, the CDR3 is TGTGCCTGGAGTGTACGGCTTAGCGGTTCTCAAGAGACCCAGTACTTC.

The chain links TRBV28 to TRBJ1-4; no clear D gene. Germline V lookup: CDR1 MDHEN, CDR2 SYDVKM. The length of the CDR3 is 15 residues. Trimming removed 4 bases from V and 0 bases from J, with 9 bases in between. The CDR3 sequence is CASSYPYATNEKLFF. The CDR3, as DNA: TGTGCCAGCAGTTACCCGTATGCAACTAATGAAAAACTGTTTTTT.

This clonotype is medium-sized in the sample. The chain combines TRBV7-9 with TRBJ1-4; 8 bases are shared with TRBD1. The CDR3 contains 15 residues. V was pared by 5 bases and J by 0 bases, with 2 bases of the junction left unmatched. The germline V gene encodes CDR1 SEHNR and CDR2 FQNEAQ (reference sequence). CDR3 in amino acids: CASSPDRATNEKLFF. CDR3 sequence (DNA): TGTGCCAGCAGCCCGGACAGGGCAACTAATGAAAAACTGTTTTTT.

The V call is TRBV6-1, the J call TRBJ1-1, with 8 bases aligning to TRBD1. V shed 5 bases, J shed 10 bases, and the junction held 9 bases outside the gene matches. Germline V lookup: CDR1 MNHNS, CDR2 SASEGT. The CDR3 sequence is 13 residues long. Here the CDR3 reads CASSPPGGAGAFF. The CDR3 DNA sequence: TGTGCCAGCAGTCCCCCAGGGGGCGCGGGAGCTTTCTTT.

This chain uses TRBV19 with TRBJ2-2; D not resolved. This CDR3 comprises 13 residues. Between the trimmed V and J ends, which lost 3 bases and 3 bases, there was a span of 5 bases. Germline values: CDR1 LNHDA, CDR2 SQIVND (reference sequence). The CDR3 DNA reads TGTGCCAGTAGTATCAGCGACACCGGGGAGCTGTTTTTT. Its protein product is CASSISDTGELFF.

This clonotype was detected only once. The J gene is TRBJ2-7, the V gene TRBV6-1, with 9 bases lining up with TRBD1. V lost 7 bases to trimming and J lost 7 bases; unmatched junction nucleotides: 17. The germline V gene has CDR1 MNHNS and CDR2 SASEGT. The CDR3 has 16 amino acids. The CDR3 nucleotides are TGTGCCAGCATCCTATCTAGGGACAGGGTGATAGGGGAGCAGTACTTC. The encoded protein is CASILSRDRVIGEQYF.